The 27 T cell receptor beta chains given below trace back to one sample, sequenced in a study of CD8 T cells in Susac syndrome. 0.5 to 1 ug RNA was reverse transcribed with random hexamers. One entry per CDR3 protein results from TCRdb running MiXCR on the immunoSEQ multiplex PCR reads. The sample consists of about 250,000 distinct CDR3 sequences, 93% of them appearing once. The source material was CD4+ T cells from PBMCs. These receptors originate from a human donor with multiple sclerosis.

The chain couples TRBV19 to TRBJ1-1; D unresolved. The V end was cut by 8 bases, the J end by 8 bases, with 24 bases between. The germline gives CDR1 LNHDA, CDR2 SQIVND (reference sequence). The CDR3 consists of 15 residues. The CDR3 protein is CASGVRLTGVSEAFF. CDR3 DNA: TGTGCCAGTGGGGTACGTTTAACGGGCGTTTCAGAAGCTTTCTTT.

The chain combines TRBV3-1 with TRBJ1-5, with 8 bases identical to TRBD1. V shed 1 base, J shed 3 bases, and the junction held 2 bases outside the gene matches. Germline CDR1 LGHDT, CDR2 YNNKEL (reference sequence). The CDR3 runs to 15 residues. CDR3 region: CASSQGQGYNQPQHF. In nucleotides, the CDR3 is TGTGCCAGCAGCCAAGGACAGGGGTACAATCAGCCCCAGCATTTT.

The J gene is TRBJ2-2, the V gene TRBV4-1, with 8 positions matching TRBD2. CDR1 is MGHRA and CDR2 is YSYEKL in the germline V gene. CDR3 length equals 18 residues. The V gene end was trimmed by 5 bases and the J gene end by 0 bases; junction bases not matched to a gene: 11. CDR3 DNA: TGCGCCAGCAGCACCCTAACTAGCGGAGCACCGAACACCGGGGAGCTGTTTTTT. Encoded protein: CASSTLTSGAPNTGELFF.

The rearrangement links TRBV12-3 or TRBV12-4 to TRBJ1-5; 7 nucleotides match TRBD1. Trimming took 7 bases from V and 7 from J; bases not matched to a gene: 10. CDR3 length: 14 amino acids. CDR3 sequence: CASTKTGQVQPQHF. DNA for the CDR3: TGTGCCAGCACCAAGACAGGGCAGGTCCAGCCCCAGCATTTT.

The chain uses TRBV6-5 and TRBJ2-1; 9 bases align to TRBD1. Germline-derived CDR1 and CDR2 are MNHEY and SVGAGI. V gave up 0 bases and J gave up 8 bases; unmatched junction bases: 5. CDR3 length equals 15 residues. The CDR3 region is CASSYSRDRAHEQFF. The CDR3 region has the DNA TGTGCCAGCAGTTACTCGAGGGACAGGGCCCATGAGCAGTTCTTC.

The chain uses TRBV12-3 or TRBV12-4 and TRBJ1-2, with D unresolved. V was shortened by 5 bases and J by 6 bases, with 13 bases between the two germline ends. The CDR3 spans 13 residues. DNA for the CDR3: TGTGCCAGCAGTACTCGACGGGAAAATGGCTACACCTTC. Encoded protein: CASSTRRENGYTF.

This chain connects TRBV9 to TRBJ2-2, with 9 bases lining up with TRBD2. The CDR3 is made up of 16 amino acids. V lost 0 bases, J lost 6 bases, and 6 bases stayed unmatched. The germline V gene encodes CDR1 SGDLS and CDR2 YYNGEE. CDR3 sequence reads: CASSVGVAGASGELFF. The CDR3 nucleotides are TGTGCCAGCAGCGTAGGGGTAGCGGGAGCGTCCGGGGAGCTGTTTTTT.

The chain links TRBV28 to TRBJ2-3; D assignment may be TRBD1 or TRBD2 (5 bases each). CDR3 length equals 14 residues. Germline CDR1 MDHEN, CDR2 SYDVKM. The V and J ends lost 8 bases and 0 bases respectively, with 12 bases between them. The CDR3 DNA reads as TGTGCCAGCGGGTCTTGGGGGAGCACAGATACGCAGTATTTT. It yields the protein CASGSWGSTDTQYF.

The gene calls are TRBV12-3 or TRBV12-4 and TRBJ2-7, with a weak D call TRBD1 (5 bases). There are 14 residues in the CDR3. Trimming shortened V by 5 bases and J by 3 bases, and 14 bases separated the two germline ends. This chain's CDR3 is CASSDRLRVYEQYF. For the CDR3, the DNA is TGTGCCAGCAGTGATCGTCTCAGGGTCTACGAGCAGTACTTC.

The chain combines TRBV7-8 with TRBJ1-2; D is possibly TRBD1 (5 bases). This CDR3 is built from 16 residues. Trimming took off 1 base at V and 4 bases at J, with 16 bases between the two ends. The germline V gene encodes CDR1 SGHVS and CDR2 FQNEAQ. The CDR3 DNA follows: TGTGCCAGCAGCTTAGAAGACAGAGGTCCTTTCTATGGCTACACCTTC. Protein: CASSLEDRGPFYGYTF.

V gene TRBV7-2 combines with J gene TRBJ2-7; D is unclear. Looked up from germline, CDR1 is SGHTA and CDR2 is FQGNSA. CDR3 length equals 14 residues. Trimming removed 6 bases from V and 2 bases from J, with 14 bases in between. Here the CDR3 DNA reads TGTGCCAGCAGTACTGAGTCCTGTACCTACGAGCAGTACGTC. Its protein product is CASSTESCTYEQYV.

This chain connects TRBV5-1 to TRBJ1-2, with a weak D call TRBD1 (5 bases). Germline V CDR1 and CDR2: SGHRS, YFSETQ. Trimming cost V 0 bases and J 8 bases, with 14 bases left between them. The CDR3 length is 14 residues. The CDR3, as DNA: TGCGCCAGCAGCTTGGAACACGTTACAGGCGGCTACACCTTC. Protein sequence: CASSLEHVTGGYTF. The complete variable domain, with remaining parts taken from reference TRBV5-1 and TRBJ1-2, reads KAGVTQTPRYLIKTRGQQVTLSCSPISGHRSVSWYQQTPGQGLQFLFEYFSETQRNKGNFPGRFSGRQFSNSRSEMNVSTLELGDSALYLCASSLEHVTGGYTFGSGTRLTVV.

V usage is TRBV24-1 and J usage is TRBJ2-3; 10 bases agree with TRBD2. Germline trimming cut 6 bases from V and 4 bases from J; bases unmatched to any gene: 9. Germline V gene lookup returns CDR1 KGHDR and CDR2 SFDVKD. The CDR3 totals 16 residues. The CDR3 region is CATSHLASGSADTQYF. The CDR3 nucleotides are TGTGCCACCAGTCACCTCGCTAGCGGGAGCGCAGATACGCAGTATTTT.

The V gene is TRBV5-1, the J gene TRBJ2-7; 7 bases are shared with TRBD2. Germline trimming cut 3 bases from V and 2 bases from J; bases unmatched to any gene: 5. Germline CDR1 is SGHRS and CDR2 is YFSETQ. The CDR3 runs 14 residues. The CDR3 sequence is CASSWGGGPYEQYV. In DNA form, the CDR3 reads TGCGCCAGCAGCTGGGGGGGTGGCCCCTACGAGCAGTACGTC.

This rearrangement joins TRBV4-2 to TRBJ1-2, with D unresolved. CDR1 LGHNA and CDR2 YNFKEQ come from the germline V gene. The CDR3 sequence is 16 residues long. V gave up 0 bases and J gave up 1 base, with 12 bases separating them. For the CDR3, the DNA is TGTGCCAGCAGCCAAGATAGCGACACCAGTAACTATGGCTACACCTTC. It encodes CASSQDSDTSNYGYTF.

The rearrangement links TRBV6-5 to TRBJ2-7, with a possible D match to TRBD1 (6 bases). CDR3 length: 17 amino acids. Trimming removed 0 bases at V and 0 bases at J, with 15 bases between. The germline gives CDR1 MNHEY, CDR2 SVGAGI. The DNA of the CDR3 is TGTGCCAGCAGTTACTCGGGTTTGGGGACACACTCCTACGAGCAGTACTTC. Its protein product is CASSYSGLGTHSYEQYF.

The chain uses TRBV29-1 and TRBJ2-3; D is unresolved. The CDR3 extends over 13 amino acids. V was pared by 1 base and J by 2 bases, with 7 bases between. Germline-derived CDR1 and CDR2 are SQVTM and ANQGSEA. The CDR3 sequence: CSVEGFPTDTQYF. CDR3 bases: TGCAGCGTTGAAGGCTTCCCCACAGATACGCAGTATTTT.

The CDR3 region has the DNA TGTGCCAGCAGTTACTCGAATGTACGGGCGGATTCGGAGCAGTACTTC. It specifies CASSYSNVRADSEQYF. The chain links TRBV6-2 or TRBV6-3 to TRBJ2-7; no definite D call. This CDR3 spans 16 amino acids. Trimming stripped 0 bases from V and 7 bases from J, with 19 bases between. Germline-derived CDR1 and CDR2 are MNHEY and SVGEGT.

V and J are TRBV3-1 and TRBJ1-5; D unresolved. CDR3 length: 14 residues. V was pared by 0 bases and J by 1 base, with 4 bases between. Germline V gene lookup returns CDR1 LGHDT and CDR2 YNNKEL (reference sequence). The CDR3 nucleotides are TGTGCCAGCAGCCAAGACGCCAGCAATCAGCCCCAGCATTTT. Its translation is CASSQDASNQPQHF.

The gene calls are TRBV6-2 or TRBV6-3 and TRBJ1-1; weak D call: TRBD1 (5 bases). This CDR3 has 14 residues. Germline CDR1 MNHEY, CDR2 SVGEGT. The V end was cut by 5 bases, the J end by 1 base, with 11 bases between. DNA for the CDR3: TGTGCCAGCAGTAACCCGGGGGGGAACACTGAAGCTTTCTTT. As protein: CASSNPGGNTEAFF.

The gene calls are TRBV20-1 and TRBJ1-2; D is undetermined. V was clipped by 3 bases and J by 3 bases, with 14 bases between them. This CDR3 contains 14 residues. CDR1 and CDR2 from the germline V gene are DFQATT and SNEGSKA (reference sequence). CDR3 coding DNA: TGCAGTGCTAGGTCCAGTGGCAACCACTATGGCTACACCTTC. Protein: CSARSSGNHYGYTF.

This rearrangement joins TRBV5-4 to TRBJ2-2; unclear D gene. Germline CDR1 and CDR2: SGHNT and YYREEE (reference sequence). V was pared by 2 bases and J by 0 bases, with 5 bases between. The CDR3 consists of 14 residues. In nucleotides, the CDR3 is TGTGCCAGCAGCTTCGTCTCGAACACCGGGGAGCTGTTTTTT. Translating gives CASSFVSNTGELFF.

This chain joins TRBV29-1 and TRBJ2-7; 8 bases are a match to TRBD1. J lost 4 bases, V lost 2 bases, and 7 bases had no gene match. The CDR3 runs to 14 residues. Germline V gene lookup returns CDR1 SQVTM and CDR2 ANQGSEA. The CDR3 coding sequence is TGCAGCGTTGAAACCGGGACAGGCCTTTACGAGCAGTACTTC. Amino acids: CSVETGTGLYEQYF.

The chain recombines TRBV3-1 with TRBJ1-2, with a weak D call TRBD1 (5 bases). V lost 2 bases and J 8 bases, leaving 18 bases between the germline ends. CDR1 LGHDT and CDR2 YNNKEL come from the germline V gene (reference sequence). The CDR3 loop spans 15 amino acids. CDR3 in DNA: TGTGCCAGCAGCCAAAGTCGACTTGCGGGGCGCGGCTACACCTTC. It is translated as CASSQSRLAGRGYTF.

The chain uses TRBV4-1 and TRBJ2-6; D is ambiguous. Germline V CDR1 and CDR2: MGHRA, YSYEKL. Trimming shortened V by 3 bases and J by 0 bases, and 9 bases separated the two germline ends. The CDR3 has 16 amino acids. The CDR3 sequence: CASSQPEFSGANVLTF. The CDR3 DNA follows: TGCGCCAGCAGCCAGCCAGAATTCTCTGGGGCCAACGTCCTGACTTTC.

This rearrangement joins TRBV20-1 to TRBJ2-3; D could derive from TRBD1 or TRBD2 (5 bases each). Germline loops: CDR1 DFQATT, CDR2 SNEGSKA (reference sequence). The CDR3 covers 17 residues. V was cut by 3 bases and J by 1 base, with 20 bases left in between. The DNA for the CDR3 is TGCAGTGCTAGTAATACTTTTGGGCAGGGACGCACAGATACGCAGTATTTT. It specifies CSASNTFGQGRTDTQYF.

In nucleotides, the CDR3 is TGTGCCTGGAGTCGAAAGACAGGGGACAATCAGCCCCAGCATTTT. Amino acids: CAWSRKTGDNQPQHF. V and J are TRBV30 and TRBJ1-5; 8 positions agree with TRBD1. Germline V gene data show CDR1 as GTSNPN and CDR2 as SVGIG (reference sequence). V shed 2 bases, J shed 3 bases, and the junction held 6 bases outside the gene matches. The CDR3 totals 15 residues.